These T cell receptor beta chains were read from a single sample in a study. Using its own MiXCR run on the RT-PCR reads, TCRdb lists one record per CDR3 protein. The table lists hundreds of thousands of distinct CDR3 sequences, 11% to 15% of them singletons. Sequencing input: memory CD4+ T cells from blood. These receptors were collected from a female donor in good health, serving as a healthy control. Both conserved end residues are part of each CDR3. A D gene is named only where the DNA matches it firmly. Expanded clones get a size class; other rows say once, few or many, or leave the size out.

d_call,j_call,v_call,clone_size,cdr3_nt,cdr3_aa
-,TRBJ2-7,TRBV4-3,many,TGCGCCAGCAGCCAAGTGGTAGACTCCTACGAGCAGTACTTC,CASSQVVDSYEQYF
-,TRBJ2-5,TRBV29-1,many,TGCAGCGTTGAAGCACAGTCTTACGAGACCCAGTACTTC,CSVEAQSYETQYF
-,TRBJ1-2,TRBV7-8,many,TGTGCCAGCAGCTTAATTTGGGGGGACTCTAAGGACTACACCTTC,CASSLIWGDSKDYTF
TRBD1,TRBJ1-5,TRBV20-1,few,TGCAGTGCTTATGATCCGGGACAGGATAGCAATCAGCCCCAGCATTTT,CSAYDPGQDSNQPQHF
TRBD1,TRBJ1-5,TRBV27,many,TGTGCCAGCAGCTATACAGGGGGCGGGAATCAGCCCCAGCATTTT,CASSYTGGGNQPQHF
-,TRBJ2-7,TRBV6-1,few,TGTGCCAGCAGTGCTGGGCAGGACCCCTACGAGCAGTACTTC,CASSAGQDPYEQYF
TRBD1,TRBJ2-2,TRBV6-5,-,TGTGCCAGCAGCACAGGGGGCACCGGGGAGCTGTTTTTT,CASSTGGTGELFF
TRBD1,TRBJ2-7,TRBV4-3,-,TGCGCCAGCAGCCAACGACAGGGTACCGGGGAGCAGTACTTC,CASSQRQGTGEQYF
-,TRBJ1-2,TRBV6-5,many,TGTGCCAGCAGTTACGGCGGGACGGGCTACACCTTC,CASSYGGTGYTF
-,TRBJ1-3,TRBV2,few,TGTGCCAGCACCAACCTCGGAAGAAGCGGAAACACCATATATTTT,CASTNLGRSGNTIYF
TRBD1,TRBJ2-7,TRBV24-1,-,TGTGCCACCAGTGATGCCACTACCGGGACAGGGCTCTACGAGCAGTACTTC,CATSDATTGTGLYEQYF
-,TRBJ1-5,TRBV24-1,many,TGTGCCACCAGTGACAACTCCAATCAGCCCCAGCATTTT,CATSDNSNQPQHF
-,TRBJ1-5,TRBV6-2/TRBV6-3,-,TGTGCCAGCAAAGGAGGCCTCAATCAGCCCCAGCATTTT,CASKGGLNQPQHF
-,TRBJ1-2,TRBV6-5,few,TGTGCCAGCAGTTACTCGAGTGTCGACTCAATTAACTATGGCTACACCTTC,CASSYSSVDSINYGYTF
-,TRBJ2-2,TRBV5-5,many,TGTGCCAGCAGCTTCCGGGACATAAACACCGGGGAGCTGTTTTTT,CASSFRDINTGELFF
-,TRBJ2-1,TRBV4-2,-,TGTGCCAGCAGCCAAGGCTTGAACAGATACGGTGTTGGTGTCTCCTACAATGAGCAGATCTTC,CASSQGLNRYGVGVSYNEQIF
-,TRBJ2-7,TRBV6-5,many,TGTGCCAGCAGTCGGGCTGGGGGGACTGTCCGCTCCTACGAGCAGTACTTC,CASSRAGGTVRSYEQYF
-,TRBJ2-1,TRBV12-3/TRBV12-4,many,TGTGCCAGCAGTTCATCCCTAGTGGCGTACAATGAGCAGTTCTTC,CASSSSLVAYNEQFF
-,TRBJ2-7,TRBV5-1,-,TGCGCCAGCAGCCCCGGGGGCGGAACAGAGAACTACGAGCAGTACTTC,CASSPGGGTENYEQYF
TRBD2,TRBJ2-3,TRBV20-1,few,TGCAGTGCTAGACTAGCGGGACCAGATACGCAGTATTTT,CSARLAGPDTQYF
-,TRBJ1-6,TRBV7-9,-,TGTGCCGCAGCAGGGGAAGGTTCACCCCTCCACTTT,CAAAGEGSPLHF
-,TRBJ1-1,TRBV12-3/TRBV12-4,-,TGTGCCAGCAGTTTAGGGGGTCACAACACTGAAGCTTTCTTT,CASSLGGHNTEAFF
-,TRBJ2-2,TRBV11-2,few,TGTGCCAGCAGCTACAATCCGGCCCAACAAGGTGACGGGGAGCTGTTTTTT,CASSYNPAQQGDGELFF
TRBD2,TRBJ2-7,TRBV6-5,many,TGTGCCAGCAGTCTAGACGCTAGCGGCCCAACCTACGAGCAGTACTTC,CASSLDASGPTYEQYF
-,TRBJ1-2,TRBV6-5,many,TGTGCCAGCAGTTTCGCCGGGACCGCGGGATCCTATGGCTACACCTTC,CASSFAGTAGSYGYTF
-,TRBJ1-1,TRBV7-9,-,TGTGCCAGCAGCTTTGCAGCCGTCCTAGCTGAAGCTTTCTTT,CASSFAAVLAEAFF
-,TRBJ2-6,TRBV6-5,many,TGTGCCAGCAGTTACCGGGCGCAGGGCACTGGGGCCAACGTCCTGACTTTC,CASSYRAQGTGANVLTF
-,TRBJ1-2,TRBV20-1,-,TGCAGTGCTGGACACGGGGATGGCTACACCTTC,CSAGHGDGYTF
-,TRBJ2-5,TRBV20-1,-,TGCAGTGCTTTTCAGGGGGGGGAGACCCAGTACTTC,CSAFQGGETQYF
-,TRBJ2-1,TRBV14,many,TGTGCCAGCAGCCGGTTGGGGGATGAGCAGTTCTTC,CASSRLGDEQFF
-,TRBJ1-1,TRBV12-3/TRBV12-4,few,TGTGCCAGCAGTCCGGGACATGCGAACACTGAAGCTTTCTTT,CASSPGHANTEAFF
-,TRBJ2-5,TRBV10-3,many,TGTGCCATCAGTGAGTCGAATTCCGAGACCCAGTACTTC,CAISESNSETQYF
TRBD2,TRBJ2-5,TRBV9,many,TGTGCCAGCAGCATAGGGACTAGACAAGAGACCCAGTACTTC,CASSIGTRQETQYF
TRBD2,TRBJ2-7,TRBV27,-,TGTGCCAGCAGTCGTTTCGGGACTAGCGGCGAGCAGTACTTC,CASSRFGTSGEQYF
TRBD2,TRBJ2-7,TRBV7-9,few,TGTGCCAGCAGCTTTGGGTCTAGCGGAACCTACGAGCAGTACTTC,CASSFGSSGTYEQYF
-,TRBJ2-2,TRBV7-3,few,TGTGCCAGCAGCTTGGTCCTCGGACGGGACGCCGGGGAGCTGTTTTTT,CASSLVLGRDAGELFF